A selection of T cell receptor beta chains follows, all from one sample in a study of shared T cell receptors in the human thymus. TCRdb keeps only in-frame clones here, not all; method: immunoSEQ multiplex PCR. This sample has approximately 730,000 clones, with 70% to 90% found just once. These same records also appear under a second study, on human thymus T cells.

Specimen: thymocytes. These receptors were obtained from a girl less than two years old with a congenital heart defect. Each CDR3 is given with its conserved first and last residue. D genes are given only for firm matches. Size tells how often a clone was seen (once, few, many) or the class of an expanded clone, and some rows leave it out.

TGCGCCAGCAGCCAAGCCGTCCGGGAACAGAGCTCTGGAAACACCATATATTTT CASSQAVREQSSGNTIYF TRBV4-1 once TRBJ1-3 NA
TGTGCCAGCAGTTTGGGGGGGGCCGCTCCCCGCTCTGGGGCCAACGTCCTGACTTTC CASSLGGAAPRSGANVLTF TRBV28 few TRBJ2-6 NA
TGTGCCAGCAGCCTACCCCTAGTGGGGCAAAAGACCCAGTACTTC CASSLPLVGQKTQYF TRBV5-6 few TRBJ2-5 NA
TGTGCCAGCAGTTACTCATTGGACAGGGGTCTCGAGCAGTACTTC CASSYSLDRGLEQYF TRBV6-5 NA TRBJ2-7 TRBD1
TGTGCCAGCAGCTCTACAGGAGACAATCAGCCCCAGCATTTT CASSSTGDNQPQHF TRBV7-2 NA TRBJ1-5 NA
TGTGCCACACCTAAGACAGGGTATGCAGATACGCAGTATTTT CATPKTGYADTQYF TRBV2 NA TRBJ2-3 TRBD1
TGTGCCAGCAGTTTAAACAGGGGGGGCCTAGGGTCACCCCTCCACTTT CASSLNRGGLGSPLHF TRBV28 NA TRBJ1-6 TRBD1
TGCGCCAGCAGCTTGGGGGTTGCAGGTCGATACGGCTACACCTTC CASSLGVAGRYGYTF TRBV5-1 NA TRBJ1-2 NA
TGTGCCAGCAAAGGACAATCAAACACTGAAGCTTTCTTT CASKGQSNTEAFF TRBV28 NA TRBJ1-1 NA
TGTGCCAGCAGCTTGGACCTGACAGCTACTGGAAACACCATATATTTT CASSLDLTATGNTIYF TRBV5-4 NA TRBJ1-3 NA
TGTGCCAGCAGGGCCGGGACAGGGGTTTTCTACGAGCAGTACTTC CASRAGTGVFYEQYF TRBV6-1 NA TRBJ2-7 TRBD1
TGCGCCAGCAGCTTGGTAGCGGACAGGGCCTATCAAGGGCACACCTTC CASSLVADRAYQGHTF TRBV5-1 few TRBJ1-2 TRBD1
TGCAGCGTGGGAGTCGCGGCGACTAATGAAAAACTGTTTTTT CSVGVAATNEKLFF TRBV29-1 NA TRBJ1-4 NA
TGTGCCAGCAGCCATTGCCAGGGTTGCACCGGGGAGCTGTTTTTT CASSHCQGCTGELFF TRBV5-8 NA TRBJ2-2 NA
TGCAGCGTGGGAAGACAGGACGAGCAGTACTTC CSVGRQDEQYF TRBV29-1 NA TRBJ2-7 NA
TGTGCCAGCAGCCAAGGACAGGGGCGATATAATTCACCCCTCCACTTT CASSQGQGRYNSPLHF TRBV14 NA TRBJ1-6 TRBD1
TGTGCCAGCAGCCCCAAGACAGGGGATATCCCAGATACGCAGTATTTT CASSPKTGDIPDTQYF TRBV9 few TRBJ2-3 TRBD1
TGTGCCAGCAGCCAAGATAATTCGGGACTCACTCTCTATGGCTACACCTTC CASSQDNSGLTLYGYTF TRBV14 NA TRBJ1-2 NA
TGTGCCAGCAGCTGGGAAAGGGTTTTCCGGGAGGAAGCTTTCTTT CASSWERVFREEAFF TRBV5-6 NA TRBJ1-1 NA
TGTGCCAGCAGTTCCCTATACAGCGGGTATAATGATGGTGAGCAGTTCTTC CASSSLYSGYNDGEQFF TRBV25-1 once TRBJ2-1 NA
TGTGCCATCCGAGGGCAGGGGGCAGGAACCGGGGAGCTGTTTTTT CAIRGQGAGTGELFF TRBV10-3 NA TRBJ2-2 TRBD1
TGTGCCAGCAGCAAAGCGAGGAACCGGAGCAATCAGCCCCAGCATTTT CASSKARNRSNQPQHF TRBV21-1 few TRBJ1-5 NA
TGTGCCAGCAGCCAAGACAGGGGGCGCGGCTACACCTTC CASSQDRGRGYTF TRBV4-2 NA TRBJ1-2 TRBD1
TGTGCCAGCAGCTTAGCTGCGGGGGACACCGGGGAGCTGTTTTTT CASSLAAGDTGELFF TRBV7-9 NA TRBJ2-2 TRBD2
TGTGCCAGCAGCTTAGAGGGGACTCTCCCGTACTTC CASSLEGTLPYF TRBV7-2 NA TRBJ2-7 NA
TGTGCCAGCAGGGGTCGGACTAGCGGTAGCACAGATACGCAGTATTTT CASRGRTSGSTDTQYF TRBV5-8 NA TRBJ2-3 TRBD2
TGCGCCAGCAGTCCTGCGATAGGGGACAGGGATGAAAAACTGTTTTTT CASSPAIGDRDEKLFF TRBV23-1 NA TRBJ1-4 TRBD1
TGTGCCAGCAGCTCCACAGGGGGATTCAGATACGAGCAGTACTTC CASSSTGGFRYEQYF TRBV7-3 NA TRBJ2-7 TRBD1
TGCGCCAGCAGCCAATTGTTTTCCGCAGGGGCAGGAGCTTTCTTT CASSQLFSAGAGAFF TRBV4-3 NA TRBJ1-1 NA
TGCGCCAGCAGCCAAGATTCGGCCAGGGAAGAGACCCAGTACTTC CASSQDSAREETQYF TRBV4-3 once TRBJ2-5 NA